The entry that follows covers one TCR beta chain sequence. In its sample, this clonotype was seen a few times. There is no known antigen for this receptor. No much larger clonotype is one base removed from it; base qualities were not supplied. Total RNA was extracted from unfractionated whole blood that had been collected in Tempus Blood RNA tubes. A handful of healthy volunteers acted as controls for TCR sequencing and had blood drawn at day 0, 2 weeks and 6 weeks. CDR1 MNHNS and CDR2 SASEGT are derived from the germline V gene. From its cysteine to its phenylalanine, the CDR3 spans 15 amino acids. Only the CDR3 portion is preserved as DNA: 45 bases, with reading frame beginning at the first base. V loses 4 bases, J loses 1 base, and the germline ends lie 11 bases apart. The library was obtained by 5' RACE. Sequencing took place on an Illumina MiSeq. During library preparation, unique molecular identifiers were attached to individual cDNA molecules so that TCRs could be counted quantitatively and reproducibly. The study's own analysis went as follows. The median number of TCRs per sample was 85,000 to 100,000, ranging from about 20,000 to 700,000. The Decombinator software suite was used to annotate V, J and CDR3 in the TCR reads. Every sample was subsampled to the same number of TCRs (28,000) for the PS versus PT1 abundance plots. Expanded TCRs were defined as absent before sensitization and observed at least eight times at the 2-week time point. TCRdb reran the public reads through fastp at Q25 and MiXCR, keeping productive beta chains. Entries are consolidated by CDR3 protein sequence, retaining the most common genes and DNA. TCRdb assigned the V and J calls; the authors' analysis was not used. Within this sample are under 85,000 distinct CDR3 sequences, with about 8.4% of them counted one time only. The top ten constitute roughly 2.4% of the sample.

These data are taken from a study of human T cells and chemical hapten exposure (dated by TCRdb to about 2021). Regarding the complete study: Libraries were pooled for sequencing, and per-sample TCR yields varied mainly because of small differences in library volumes within the pool. For every blood RNA sample, sequencing covered both the TCR alpha and TCR beta chains. In alopecia patients, the study followed how the peripheral blood TCR repertoire changed in vivo over primary and secondary sensitization to diphenylcyclopropenone (DPC), a hapten. What the authors observed across the whole study: After repeated subsampling, changes were observed in the strength of the expansion versus patch-test correlation and in the threshold at which the correlation became significant. The number of TCRs above 1 in 1000 frequency did not change with DPC sensitization; there was no evidence of global repertoire structure alterations.

This receptor was taken from a male donor in good health. The rearrangement joined TRBV6-1 to TRBJ1-5; the best D guess is TRBD1, with 6 bases matching. CDR3 reads: CASSVRDISNQPQHF. The nucleotide sequence reads TGTGCCAGCAGTGTTAGGGACATAAGCAATCAGCCCCAGCATTTT.